Listed below are T cell receptor beta chains from one sample, sequenced in a study of T cell clones after liver transplantation. Method: immunoSEQ multiplex PCR; TCRdb's copy keeps in-frame clones and lacks some. The data contain more than 100,000 clones, around four fifths of them singletons. The starting material was CD4+ T cells from blood, obtained around 49 months after liver transplant. The receptors were sampled from a human patient who received a liver transplant. These T cells may partly come from the graft donor. The conserved cysteine and the conserved F or W are not part of the CDR3 here. The D gene is left open where the match is weak.

d_call | j_call | v_call | cdr3_aa
. | TRBJ1-5 | TRBV19 | ASKEQVLFNQPQH
. | TRBJ1-5 | TRBV5-1 | ASSRDGLGPQH
. | TRBJ2-2 | TRBV6-5 | ASSYPDRPGELF
. | TRBJ2-1 | TRBV18 | ASSPLGQTEQF
. | TRBJ2-3 | TRBV6-5 | ASSYARADTQY
. | TRBJ2-3 | TRBV4-3 | ASSQDKGTDTQY
TRBD2 | . | TRBV18 | ASSPPLGTSGGYEQY
. | TRBJ2-3 | TRBV6-4 | ATSGSWDTDTQY
. | TRBJ1-4 | TRBV7-6 | ASSRDTANEKLF
. | TRBJ1-1 | TRBV28 | ASDKRGEAF
TRBD2 | TRBJ2-7 | TRBV7-9 | ASITNASGREAEQY